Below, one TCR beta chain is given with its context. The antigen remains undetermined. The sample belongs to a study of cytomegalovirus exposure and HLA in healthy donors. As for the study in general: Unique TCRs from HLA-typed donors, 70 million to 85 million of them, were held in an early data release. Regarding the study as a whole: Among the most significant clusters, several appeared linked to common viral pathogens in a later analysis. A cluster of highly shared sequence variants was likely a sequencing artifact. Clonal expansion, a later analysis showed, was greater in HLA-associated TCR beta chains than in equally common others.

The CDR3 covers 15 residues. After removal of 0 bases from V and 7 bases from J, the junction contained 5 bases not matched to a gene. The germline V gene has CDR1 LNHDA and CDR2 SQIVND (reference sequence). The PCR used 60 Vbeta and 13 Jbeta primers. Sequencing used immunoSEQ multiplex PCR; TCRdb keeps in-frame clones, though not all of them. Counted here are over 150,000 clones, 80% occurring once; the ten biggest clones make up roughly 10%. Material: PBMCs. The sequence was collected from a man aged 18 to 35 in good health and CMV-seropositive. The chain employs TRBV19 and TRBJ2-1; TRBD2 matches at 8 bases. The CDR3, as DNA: TGTGCCAGTAGTATAGATCCCAGCGGGAGAAATGAGCAGTTCTTC. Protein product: CASSIDPSGRNEQFF.